This is a list of T cell receptor beta chains from one sample in a study of response to subunit inactivated influenza vaccine. TCRdb re-called the RT-PCR reads with MiXCR, one entry per CDR3 protein. The profile shows some 800,000 distinct CDR3 sequences, about 20% of them singletons. The sample here was PBMCs from blood, taken 4 to 6 days after vaccination. The source is a man aged 50 to 59 who received an inactivated influenza vaccine. The CDR3 runs from the conserved cysteine through the conserved F or W. Fields, in order: clone size, V gene, CDR3 length, J gene, D gene, CDR3 DNA, CDR3 protein. D genes are given only for firm matches. Not all rows give a size; the values are once, few, many and, for expanded clones, a class.

size: many; V: TRBV6-1; length: 15; J: TRBJ2-7; D: TRBD2; DNA: TGTGCCAGCAGTGGCGGACTAGCGGGAGTCGGCGAGCAGTACTTC; CDR3: CASSGGLAGVGEQYF
size: -; V: TRBV12-3/TRBV12-4; length: 14; J: TRBJ2-7; D: TRBD1; DNA: TGTGCCAGTGCCCTTCAGGGGGCGCGCAACGAGCAGTACTTC; CDR3: CASALQGARNEQYF
size: few; V: TRBV20-1; length: 17; J: TRBJ2-1; D: TRBD2; DNA: TGCAGTGCTACTACTAGCGGGGGGTCCCGCTCCTACAATGAGCAGTTCTTC; CDR3: CSATTSGGSRSYNEQFF
size: few; V: TRBV5-5; length: 15; J: TRBJ2-2; D: TRBD1; DNA: TGTGCCAGCAGCGCCGGGACAGGGTCCACCGGGGAGCTGTTTTTT; CDR3: CASSAGTGSTGELFF
size: once; V: TRBV7-2; length: 17; J: TRBJ2-1; D: -; DNA: TGTGCCAGCAGCGGGAAGGGGTCCCCAAGCTCCTACAATGAGCAGTTCTTC; CDR3: CASSGKGSPSSYNEQFF
size: many; V: TRBV6-5; length: 13; J: TRBJ1-1; D: TRBD1; DNA: TGTGCCAGCAGTTCGACAGGGAAGGCTGAAGCTTTCTTT; CDR3: CASSSTGKAEAFF
size: few; V: TRBV12-3/TRBV12-4; length: 22; J: TRBJ1-6; D: TRBD1; DNA: TGTGCCAGCAGTTTGGGAACATTCCGGGACAGGGAATCATCGGTCGTTGGTTCACCCCTCCACTTT; CDR3: CASSLGTFRDRESSVVGSPLHF
size: few; V: TRBV7-9; length: 15; J: TRBJ2-3; D: TRBD1; DNA: TGTGCCAGCAGCGGACCGGGACAGGACACAGATACGCAGTATTTT; CDR3: CASSGPGQDTDTQYF
size: -; V: TRBV12-3/TRBV12-4; length: 15; J: TRBJ2-3; D: TRBD1; DNA: TGTGCCAGCAGTTTTCGACAGGGGCACACAGATACGCAGTATTTT; CDR3: CASSFRQGHTDTQYF
size: -; V: TRBV4-1; length: 16; J: TRBJ2-3; D: -; DNA: TGCGCCAGCAGCCCTAGGGGGGAGGACCTCACAGATACGCAGTATTTT; CDR3: CASSPRGEDLTDTQYF
size: few; V: TRBV6-1; length: 16; J: TRBJ2-3; D: TRBD2; DNA: TGTGCCAGCAGTGGGACTAGCGGGACCCCCACAGATACGCAGTATTTT; CDR3: CASSGTSGTPTDTQYF
size: many; V: TRBV12-3/TRBV12-4; length: 15; J: TRBJ2-1; D: TRBD2; DNA: TGTGCCAGCAGTGGGACTAGCGGGAGGTACAATGAGCAGTTCTTC; CDR3: CASSGTSGRYNEQFF
size: -; V: TRBV7-2; length: 12; J: TRBJ2-7; D: -; DNA: TGTGCCAGCAGGGCCCAAGGTGCCGAGCAGTACTTC; CDR3: CASRAQGAEQYF
size: -; V: TRBV3-1; length: 15; J: TRBJ2-1; D: TRBD2; DNA: TGTGCCAGCAGCCTCGGGACTAGGATCAACAATGAGCAGTTCTTC; CDR3: CASSLGTRINNEQFF
size: few; V: TRBV20-1; length: 18; J: TRBJ1-4; D: TRBD1; DNA: TGCAGTGCTGGGAACAGGGGGCGGGAAAAGGCAACTAATGAAAAACTGTTTTTT; CDR3: CSAGNRGREKATNEKLFF
size: many; V: TRBV4-1; length: 17; J: TRBJ2-1; D: -; DNA: TGCGCCAGCAGCCAAGATTATACTCGATACTCCTACAATGAGCAGTTCTTC; CDR3: CASSQDYTRYSYNEQFF
size: -; V: TRBV20-1; length: 12; J: TRBJ2-3; D: -; DNA: TGCAGTGCGAGCCCGGGCACAGATACGCAGTATTTT; CDR3: CSASPGTDTQYF
size: few; V: TRBV7-2; length: 15; J: TRBJ2-1; D: -; DNA: TGTGCCAGCAGCTCACAGATCTCCTCCTACAATGAGCAGTTCTTC; CDR3: CASSSQISSYNEQFF
size: few; V: TRBV29-1; length: 13; J: TRBJ2-1; D: -; DNA: TGCAGCGTTGACCCCAAGGGGATAGGGGAGCAGTTCTTC; CDR3: CSVDPKGIGEQFF
size: -; V: TRBV4-3; length: 16; J: TRBJ2-1; D: -; DNA: TGCGCCAGCAGCCAAGTGAGCGGCGTATCCTACAATGAGCAGTTCTTC; CDR3: CASSQVSGVSYNEQFF
size: few; V: TRBV7-6; length: 17; J: TRBJ2-2; D: -; DNA: TGTGCCAGCAGCTTAGAGCCCGAACTAGTGAGGACCGGGGAGCTGTTTTTT; CDR3: CASSLEPELVRTGELFF
size: -; V: TRBV9; length: 14; J: TRBJ2-1; D: -; DNA: TGTGCCAGCAGCGTAGCGCCCAGCAATGAAGTCAGATTCTTC; CDR3: CASSVAPSNEVRFF
size: few; V: TRBV5-1; length: 17; J: TRBJ2-6; D: TRBD1; DNA: TGCGCCAGCAGCCGGGGACAGGCAAGCTCTGGGGCCAACGTCCTGACTTTC; CDR3: CASSRGQASSGANVLTF
size: -; V: TRBV12-3/TRBV12-4; length: 16; J: TRBJ2-3; D: TRBD2; DNA: TGTGCCAGCAGTTTAGCGCTAGCGGGTCACACAGATACGCAGTATTTT; CDR3: CASSLALAGHTDTQYF
size: -; V: TRBV5-1; length: 17; J: TRBJ2-2; D: TRBD2; DNA: TGCGCCAGCAGCTCATTACTAGCGGGGGGCACCACCGGGGAGCTGTTTTTT; CDR3: CASSSLLAGGTTGELFF
size: -; V: TRBV9; length: 15; J: TRBJ2-2; D: TRBD2; DNA: TGTGCCAGCAGCCCACTTAGCGGGGGGACCGGGGAGCTGTTTTTT; CDR3: CASSPLSGGTGELFF
size: -; V: TRBV12-3/TRBV12-4; length: 16; J: TRBJ2-1; D: TRBD2; DNA: TGTGCCAGCAGGCCGGCCGGGACTAGCGCATACAATGAGCAGTTCTTC; CDR3: CASRPAGTSAYNEQFF
size: -; V: TRBV6-1; length: 17; J: TRBJ2-1; D: -; DNA: TGTGCCAGCAGTGAAGCATCGGGAACTAGCTCCTACAATGAGCAGTTCTTC; CDR3: CASSEASGTSSYNEQFF
size: few; V: TRBV7-2; length: 16; J: TRBJ2-1; D: TRBD2; DNA: TGTGCCAGCAGCCGGACTAGCGGACCCCCTTACAATGAGCAGTTCTTC; CDR3: CASSRTSGPPYNEQFF
size: -; V: TRBV27; length: 16; J: TRBJ1-6; D: -; DNA: TGTGCCAGCAGTTTACGTAATACCGTGAATAATTCACCCCTCCACTTT; CDR3: CASSLRNTVNNSPLHF
size: -; V: TRBV20-1; length: 16; J: TRBJ2-7; D: TRBD2; DNA: TGCAGTGCTAGATCGCCCACTAGCGGGAGTTCTTACGAGCAGTACTTC; CDR3: CSARSPTSGSSYEQYF
size: few; V: TRBV2; length: 15; J: TRBJ2-3; D: -; DNA: TGTGCCAGCAGTGAAGAAGTGGCGCGCACAGATACGCAGTATTTT; CDR3: CASSEEVARTDTQYF
size: -; V: TRBV3-1; length: 19; J: TRBJ2-3; D: TRBD2; DNA: TGTGCCAGCAGCCAAATGGGGCGGGAGGTGGTTTCGCTGACAGATACGCAGTATTTT; CDR3: CASSQMGREVVSLTDTQYF
size: few; V: TRBV6-5; length: 15; J: TRBJ2-5; D: -; DNA: TGTGCCAGCAGTTACCCAGGGACATCCGCAGAGACCCAGTACTTC; CDR3: CASSYPGTSAETQYF
size: -; V: TRBV5-1; length: 15; J: TRBJ2-1; D: -; DNA: TGCGCCAGCAGCTTGGTTCGGGTAACCTACAATGAGCAGTTCTTC; CDR3: CASSLVRVTYNEQFF